One and the same sample provided the 20 T cell receptor beta chains below, sequenced in a study of T cells in Graves' hyperthyroidism and ophthalmopathy. The CDR3 regions of TCR beta were amplified from RNA transcripts. HTBI primers were employed in a first-round RT-PCR of the TCR CDR3. TCRdb re-called the multiplex PCR reads with MiXCR, one entry per CDR3 protein. There are 370,000 or so distinct CDR3 sequences in the sample; more than 15% occur only once, and 28% lies in the top ten. The sequenced sample was blood. Receptors were obtained from a woman aged 18-29 years with Graves' hyperthyroidism that later progressed to Graves' ophthalmopathy.

This clonotype occurred many times. The V call is TRBV12-3 or TRBV12-4, the J call TRBJ2-1, with 7 bases lining up with TRBD1. V was pared by 3 bases and J by 0 bases, with 8 bases of the junction left unmatched. The CDR3 runs to 17 residues. The CDR3 is CASSFGTALSSYNEQFF. The CDR3 DNA reads TGTGCCAGCAGTTTCGGGACAGCCTTAAGCTCCTACAATGAGCAGTTCTTC.

In this sample, this clonotype turned up many times. The chain carries TRBV20-1 and TRBJ1-1, with TRBD1 matching over 11 bases. Germline trimming cut 4 bases from V and 4 bases from J; bases unmatched to any gene: 5. There are 14 residues in the CDR3. Per the germline V gene, CDR1 is DFQATT and CDR2 is SNEGSKA (reference sequence). The DNA of the CDR3 is TGCAGTGCTACCGGACAGGGGGCGGGCACTGAAGCTTTCTTT. Residues: CSATGQGAGTEAFF.

This clonotype was detected ten times or more. The CDR3 DNA follows: TGCAGTGCCCTGTCCTGGGGCAGGGCCTACGAAGAGCAGTACTTC. It translates to CSALSWGRAYEEQYF. J is TRBJ2-7 and V is TRBV20-1; a weak D match, TRBD1 (5 bases). Germline values: CDR1 DFQATT, CDR2 SNEGSKA (reference sequence). With 6 bases removed from V and 7 bases from J, the gap between germline ends came to 25 bases. The CDR3 spans 15 residues.

This clonotype was seen only a few times. This chain uses TRBV30 with TRBJ1-3; TRBD1 agrees at 7 bases. Germline V lookup: CDR1 GTSNPN, CDR2 SVGIG (reference sequence). The CDR3 runs to 15 residues. The J segment lost 6 bases and the V segment lost 5 bases, leaving 13 bases of the junction unmatched. CDR3 sequence (DNA): TGTGCCTGGGGCCCGGACAGGTATCCGGAAAACACCATATATTTT. It codes for CAWGPDRYPENTIYF.

J is TRBJ2-2 and V is TRBV7-9, with a tentative D call TRBD2 (6 bases). The germline V gene has CDR1 SEHNR and CDR2 FQNEAQ (reference sequence). V shed 5 bases and J shed 2 bases, with 15 bases lying between them. CDR3 length: 16 amino acids. CDR3 region: CASSPKREPNTGELFF. The CDR3 bases are TGTGCCAGCAGCCCTAAACGGGAGCCCAACACCGGGGAGCTGTTTTTT.

The sample holds many counts of this clonotype. The chain has TRBV3-1 and TRBJ2-1, with 9 bases lining up with TRBD2. The ends lost 4 bases at V and 8 bases at J; junction bases unmatched: 12. This CDR3 spans 16 amino acids. Germline-derived CDR1 and CDR2 are LGHDT and YNNKEL (reference sequence). CDR3 amino acids: CASSRISGSFRYEQFF. CDR3 nucleotide sequence: TGTGCCAGCAGCCGAATTAGCGGGAGCTTTAGGTATGAGCAGTTCTTC.

This clonotype was recorded at least ten times. The gene calls are TRBV7-8 and TRBJ2-7, with D possibly TRBD2 on 5 matching bases. This CDR3 has 14 amino acids. Trimming left V 8 bases short and J 1 base short, with 15 bases between. Germline CDR1 reads SGHVS; CDR2 reads FQNEAQ. The CDR3 region has the DNA TGTGCCAGCGGGATCGGCGGGTCATCCTACGAGCAGTACTTC. Translation: CASGIGGSSYEQYF.

The rearrangement uses TRBV18 and TRBJ2-1; possibly TRBD2 for D (6 bases). The CDR3 spans 12 residues. Germline-derived CDR1 and CDR2 are KGHSH and LQKENI. Trimming took 5 bases from V and 7 from J, leaving 9 bases between them. The CDR3 reads CASSGGRNEQFF. The CDR3 region has the DNA TGTGCCAGCTCAGGAGGGAGGAATGAGCAGTTCTTC.

This clonotype was found many times. The chain couples TRBV20-1 to TRBJ2-2; TRBD1 matches at 8 bases. Germline values: CDR1 DFQATT, CDR2 SNEGSKA (reference sequence). The V gene end was trimmed by 2 bases and the J gene end by 5 bases; junction bases not matched to a gene: 4. The CDR3 contains 14 residues. CDR3 loop: CSARRTGITGELFF. The CDR3 coding sequence is TGCAGTGCTAGAAGGACAGGGATTACCGGGGAGCTGTTTTTT.

The sample holds many counts of this clonotype. The chain uses TRBV28 and TRBJ1-1, with TRBD1 matching over 7 bases. The CDR3 spans 16 residues. In germline, CDR1 is MDHEN, CDR2 SYDVKM. V lost 6 bases and J lost 0; bases outside the gene matches: 10. The CDR3: CASSQGTGAMNTEAFF. The CDR3 nucleotides read TGTGCCAGCAGCCAAGGAACAGGGGCGATGAACACTGAAGCTTTCTTT.

In its sample, this clonotype was seen many times. The rearrangement uses TRBV7-9 and TRBJ2-5; TRBD2 matches at 13 bases. Germline V gives CDR1 SEHNR, CDR2 FQNEAQ (reference sequence). Losses at the gene ends were 5 bases for V and 5 bases for J; bases not matched to a gene: 8. There are 16 residues in the CDR3. The CDR3 DNA reads TGTGCCAGCAGCCCGCGGACTAGCGGGAGCGTCGAGACCCAGTACTTC. Translating gives CASSPRTSGSVETQYF.

The gene calls are TRBV6-9 and TRBJ2-1, with TRBD2 matching over 14 bases. V shed 3 bases and J 1 base; nucleotides not matched to a gene: 14. Germline assignment: CDR1 MNHGY and CDR2 SVAAGI. The CDR3 length is 21 residues. The CDR3 loop is CASSYFPSGTSGRKSYNEQFF. In DNA, the CDR3 is TGTGCCAGCAGTTACTTCCCATCCGGGACTAGCGGGAGAAAGTCCTACAATGAGCAGTTCTTC.

This clonotype was recorded many times. The chain joins TRBV30 to TRBJ2-1, with D perhaps matching TRBD2 (6 bases). The CDR3 is made up of 14 amino acids. Trimming removed 0 bases at V and 1 base at J, with 7 bases between. From germline, CDR1 is GTSNPN and CDR2 SVGIG (reference sequence). The CDR3 DNA reads as TGTGCCTGGAGTGTACGGGGGTCCTACAATGAGCAGTTCTTC. Its protein is CAWSVRGSYNEQFF.

The V call is TRBV6-1, the J call TRBJ2-7; TRBD2 agrees at 8 bases. The CDR3 consists of 14 residues. From germline, CDR1 is MNHNS and CDR2 SASEGT. V shed 5 bases, J shed 3 bases, and the junction held 6 bases outside the gene matches. This CDR3 reads CASSPGTSLYEQYF. The DNA for the CDR3 is TGTGCCAGCAGTCCCGGGACTAGTCTCTACGAGCAGTACTTC.

The rearrangement uses TRBV12-3 or TRBV12-4 and TRBJ1-1, with 9 bases fitting TRBD1. The ends lost 2 bases at V and 1 base at J; junction bases unmatched: 17. The CDR3 has 20 residues. The CDR3 is CASSLYRFGQGIRTNTEAFF. For the CDR3, the DNA is TGTGCCAGCAGTTTATATAGGTTCGGACAGGGGATCCGAACGAACACTGAAGCTTTCTTT.

This clonotype was counted only a few times. J is TRBJ1-6 and V is TRBV12-3 or TRBV12-4, with D perhaps TRBD1 (5 bases). The CDR3 loop spans 12 amino acids. Trimming took off 5 bases at V and 7 bases at J, with 6 bases between the two ends. The CDR3 bases are TGTGCCAGCAGTGGGGGAAATTCACCCCTCCACTTT. Amino acid sequence: CASSGGNSPLHF.

The sample holds a few counts of this clonotype. The chain uses TRBV3-1 and TRBJ2-7; D gene unclear. CDR1 and CDR2 from the germline V gene are LGHDT and YNNKEL (reference sequence). The CDR3 is 13 amino acids. With 2 bases removed from V and 6 bases from J, the gap between germline ends came to 11 bases. Here the CDR3 reads CASSQTSLLEQYF. The CDR3 bases are TGTGCCAGCAGCCAAACAAGTTTACTCGAGCAGTACTTC.

The chain combines TRBV7-2 with TRBJ2-1, with 14 bases lining up with TRBD2. V was clipped by 5 bases and J by 9 bases; unmatched bases: 12. Germline V gives CDR1 SGHTA, CDR2 FQGNSA. CDR3 size: 17 residues. CDR3 in DNA: TGTGCCAGCAGCCTCAACCAGGGACTAGCGGGAGTTAGTGAGCAGTTCTTC. Translating gives CASSLNQGLAGVSEQFF.

The table lists this clonotype with many counts. The chain has TRBV7-8 and TRBJ1-5; 7 bases are shared with TRBD1. This CDR3 comprises 14 residues. The germline V gene has CDR1 SGHVS and CDR2 FQNEAQ. V gave up 4 bases and J gave up 8 bases; unmatched junction bases: 8. The CDR3 DNA reads TGTGCCAGCAGCTCATCAGGGGGGGACGAGCCCCAGCATTTT. Translating gives CASSSSGGDEPQHF.

This clonotype was picked up many times. V gene TRBV6-1 combines with J gene TRBJ2-1; 10 positions match TRBD2. Germline trimming cut 5 bases from V and 3 bases from J; bases unmatched to any gene: 4. This CDR3 region has 15 residues. Germline CDR1 MNHNS, CDR2 SASEGT. The CDR3 spells CASSSLAGVYNEQFF. CDR3 in DNA: TGTGCCAGCAGTTCGCTAGCGGGAGTCTACAATGAGCAGTTCTTC.